These 30 T cell receptor beta chains came from one sample sequenced in a study of blood T cell repertoires in COVID-19. Some clones are missing from TCRdb's copy, which holds only in-frame ones; the method was immunoSEQ multiplex PCR. Among about 200,000 clones, about 88% were seen once, and the ten largest hold roughly a sixth. The sequenced material came from peripheral blood. The receptors were sampled from a man aged 45-65 years with COVID-19, enrolled during active disease.

The rearrangement joins TRBV5-4 to TRBJ2-7; 9 positions match TRBD1. Per the germline V gene, CDR1 is SGHNT and CDR2 is YYREEE (reference sequence). The CDR3 is 15 amino acids. V was clipped by 4 bases and J by 0 bases; unmatched bases: 5. CDR3 nucleotides: TGTGCCAGCAGCGAATACAGGGGGCACTCCTACGAGCAGTACTTC. Protein product: CASSEYRGHSYEQYF.

V gene TRBV5-5 combines with J gene TRBJ1-4, with D possibly being TRBD1 (6 bases). The CDR3 is 15 residues long. The V end was cut by 1 base, the J end by 8 bases, with 15 bases between. In germline, CDR1 is SGHKS, CDR2 YYEKEE (reference sequence). Written as DNA, the CDR3 is TGTGCCAGCAGCTTGTCAGGGACAATAGGGGAAAAACTGTTTTTT. Its protein is CASSLSGTIGEKLFF.

This chain connects TRBV21-1 to TRBJ1-5; TRBD1, the table's D call, was not compared with the DNA. TRBV21-1 has pseudogene status. This CDR3 comprises 16 residues. CDR3 coding DNA: TGTGCCAGCAGCAAAGAGTCAGGGAAGTGCAATCAGCCCCAGCATTTT. It is translated as CASSKESGKCNQPQHF.

This chain uses TRBV9 with TRBJ2-6; weak D call: TRBD2 (6 bases). The CDR3 covers 18 residues. Trimming removed 4 bases from V and 0 bases from J, with 17 bases in between. Germline lookup yields CDR1 SGDLS and CDR2 YYNGEE. As DNA, the CDR3 is TGTGCCAGCAGCCCGATTATTCGGCGGGACTCTGGGGCCAACGTCCTGACTTTC. This encodes CASSPIIRRDSGANVLTF.

The rearrangement links TRBV27 to TRBJ2-5, with 8 bases matching TRBD1. Germline V gives CDR1 MNHEY, CDR2 SMNVEV (reference sequence). The V segment lost 5 bases and the J segment 4 bases; nucleotides outside the gene matches: 6. This CDR3 comprises 14 residues. The CDR3, as DNA: TGTGCCAGCAGTCCGACAGGGGAAGGAGAGACCCAGTACTTC. Its protein is CASSPTGEGETQYF.

The chain uses TRBV18 and TRBJ2-3; 8 nucleotides align to TRBD1. The CDR3 consists of 15 residues. The trim removed 1 base at V and 6 bases at J, leaving 6 bases unmatched. CDR1 and CDR2 (germline): KGHSH, LQKENI. In DNA form, the CDR3 reads TGTGCCAGCTCACCACGGACAGGGAGCTATGATACGCAGTATTTT. It yields the protein CASSPRTGSYDTQYF.

This clone appeared a few times. The chain employs TRBV10-3 and TRBJ2-2, with 11 bases fitting TRBD2. Germline lookup yields CDR1 ENHRY and CDR2 SYGVKD. Losses at the gene ends were 6 bases for V and 2 bases for J; bases not matched to a gene: 5. The CDR3 consists of 16 residues. DNA of the CDR3: TGTGCCATCAGGGGGACTAGCGGCCGCAACACCGGGGAGCTGTTTTTT. It encodes CAIRGTSGRNTGELFF.

The CDR3 spells CASSLERGINNEQFF. The CDR3 DNA reads as TGTGCCAGCAGCTTGGAACGAGGGATTAACAATGAGCAGTTCTTC. The chain has TRBV7-2 and TRBJ2-1; a weak D match, TRBD2 (5 bases). The V and J ends lost 3 bases and 5 bases respectively, with 14 bases between them. This CDR3 has 15 residues. Germline CDR1 reads SGHTA; CDR2 reads FQGNSA. Complete variable domain (other parts from reference TRBV7-2 and TRBJ2-1): GAGVSQSPSNKVTEKGKDVELRCDPISGHTALYWYRQSLGQGLEFLIYFQGNSAPDKSGLPSDRFSAERTGGSVSTLTIQRTQQEDSAVYLCASSLERGINNEQFFGPGTRLTVL.

The CDR3 reads CAWNPPDKISYEQYF. Here the CDR3 DNA reads TGTGCCTGGAACCCCCCTGACAAGATCTCCTACGAGCAGTACTTC. The chain joins TRBV30 to TRBJ2-7, with unresolved D. Trimming cost V 4 bases and J 0 bases, with 16 bases left between them. The germline CDR1 and CDR2 sequences are GTSNPN and SVGIG (reference sequence). The CDR3 length is 15 residues.

This clone was picked up a small number of times. V is TRBV5-6 and J is TRBJ2-2; 12 nucleotides match TRBD1. CDR1 SGHDT and CDR2 YYEEEE come from the germline V gene. The CDR3 is 15 residues long. The junction had 5 bases not matched to a gene; V was cut back by 5 bases and J by 6 bases. In DNA form, the CDR3 reads TGTGCCAGCAGACCGGGACAGGGGGCTTCCGGGGAGCTGTTTTTT. This codes for CASRPGQGASGELFF.

This chain uses TRBV7-2 with TRBJ2-2; the D is unclear. Trimming stripped 1 base from V and 12 bases from J, with 6 bases between. CDR1 is SGHTA, CDR2 FQGNSA, per germline. The CDR3 has 11 residues. CDR3 nucleotides: TGTGCCAGCAGCTTAGTGGGCAAGCTGTTTTTT. Amino acids: CASSLVGKLFF.

This clone was detected only once. This chain links TRBV28 with TRBJ2-5, with TRBD1 matching over 7 bases. After removal of 3 bases from V and 2 bases from J, the junction contained 6 bases not matched to a gene. This CDR3 has 15 residues. Germline V CDR1 and CDR2: MDHEN, SYDVKM. The CDR3 loop reads CASSFGGQAQETQYF. DNA for the CDR3: TGTGCCAGCAGTTTTGGAGGACAGGCTCAAGAGACCCAGTACTTC. Based on the CDR3 plus reference TRBV28 and TRBJ2-5, the full variable domain is DVKVTQSSRYLVKRTGEKVFLECVQDMDHENMFWYRQDPGLGLRLIYFSYDVKMKEKGDIPEGYSVSREKKERFSLILESASTNQTSMYLCASSFGGQAQETQYFGPGTRLLVL.

This chain links TRBV27 with TRBJ1-1; 7 positions agree with TRBD1. The length of the CDR3 is 16 residues. CDR1 is MNHEY and CDR2 is SMNVEV in the germline V gene (reference sequence). The V and J ends lost 2 bases and 4 bases, in that order; junction bases with no gene match: 10. As DNA, the CDR3 is TGTGCCAGCAGTTTAAGTTTTAGGGGGCGTGTCACTGAAGCTTTCTTT. The encoded protein is CASSLSFRGRVTEAFF.

The V gene is TRBV5-1, the J gene TRBJ2-7, with TRBD2 as a possible D gene (5 bases). CDR1 is SGHRS and CDR2 is YFSETQ in the germline V gene. V was clipped by 0 bases and J by 9 bases, with 13 bases between them. The CDR3 covers 13 residues. This CDR3 reads CASSLGLDRGQYF. CDR3 sequence (DNA): TGCGCCAGCAGCTTGGGTCTAGATCGGGGGCAGTACTTC.

The chain joins TRBV5-1 to TRBJ2-3; 7 bases are shared with TRBD1. Germline lookup yields CDR1 SGHRS and CDR2 YFSETQ. V lost 0 bases, J lost 6 bases, and 10 bases stayed unmatched. This CDR3 has 16 residues. The CDR3 reads CASSLGTTGLRDTQYF. The CDR3 DNA sequence: TGCGCCAGCAGCTTGGGGACGACAGGGTTAAGGGATACGCAGTATTTT. The full variable domain, completed using reference TRBV5-1 and TRBJ2-3, is KAGVTQTPRYLIKTRGQQVTLSCSPISGHRSVSWYQQTPGQGLQFLFEYFSETQRNKGNFPGRFSGRQFSNSRSEMNVSTLELGDSALYLCASSLGTTGLRDTQYFGPGTRLTVL.

J is TRBJ1-6 and V is TRBV5-4; a possible D gene is TRBD1 (6 bases). This CDR3 comprises 15 residues. V was pared by 4 bases and J by 7 bases, with 15 bases between. CDR1 is SGHNT and CDR2 is YYREEE in the germline V gene (reference sequence). DNA of the CDR3: TGTGCCAGCAGCCAATGGACAGCGGGGAATTCACCCCTCCACTTT. The encoded protein is CASSQWTAGNSPLHF.

The chain employs TRBV3-1 (or the pseudogene TRBV3-2) and TRBJ1-3; D uncertain. This CDR3 comprises 12 residues. CDR1 and CDR2 from the germline V gene are LGHDT and YNNKEL (reference sequence). Trimming left V 1 base short and J 6 bases short, with 4 bases between. CDR3 DNA: TGTGCCAGCAGCCAAGGGCCAAACACCATATATTTT. It specifies CASSQGPNTIYF.

This chain's CDR3 is CASSQDSPGGARGYTF. CDR3 sequence (DNA): TGTGCCAGCAGCCAAGATAGCCCAGGGGGCGCGAGAGGCTACACCTTC. V and J are TRBV4-2 and TRBJ1-2; 8 bases fit TRBD1. CDR1 LGHNA and CDR2 YNFKEQ come from the germline V gene. V shed 0 bases and J 8 bases; nucleotides not matched to a gene: 11. The CDR3 runs to 16 residues.

This clone was recorded once. V gene TRBV6-2 or TRBV6-3 combines with J gene TRBJ1-2, with 9 bases fitting TRBD1. V dropped 6 bases and J dropped 4; count of bases not matched to a gene: 3. The CDR3 length is 13 residues. Per the germline V gene, CDR1 is MNHEY and CDR2 is SVGEGT. CDR3 in DNA: TGTGCCAGCAGCCAGGGACAGGGCTATGGCTACACCTTC. It codes for CASSQGQGYGYTF.

This clone appeared a few times. V is TRBV19 and J is TRBJ1-1; 11 bases fit TRBD1. Trimming removed 11 bases from V and 5 bases from J; junction bases left unmatched: 4. The CDR3 runs 12 residues. Germline-derived CDR1 and CDR2 are LNHDA and SQIVND (reference sequence). Here the CDR3 DNA reads TGTGCCGTCGGGACAGGGGGAACTGAAGCTTTCTTT. It specifies CAVGTGGTEAFF.

The rearrangement links TRBV7-7 to TRBJ1-5; 7 nucleotides agree with TRBD1. Germline V gene lookup returns CDR1 SSHAT and CDR2 FNYEAQ (reference sequence). This CDR3 has 17 residues. The V gene end was trimmed by 2 bases and the J gene end by 0 bases; junction bases not matched to a gene: 7. CDR3 residues: CASSLSRDSYSNQPQHF. The CDR3 region has the DNA TGTGCCAGCAGCTTATCCCGGGACAGTTATAGCAATCAGCCCCAGCATTTT.

The chain employs TRBV19 and TRBJ2-6; D possibly corresponds to TRBD1 (5 bases). The CDR3 loop spans 15 amino acids. Trimming cost V 7 bases and J 1 base, with 11 bases left between them. Germline CDR1 is LNHDA and CDR2 is SQIVND (reference sequence). The CDR3 sequence: CASKPGRSGANVLTF. The CDR3 DNA is TGTGCCAGTAAACCAGGGCGGTCTGGGGCCAACGTCCTGACTTTC.

The chain carries TRBV28 and TRBJ2-7; TRBD2 aligns across 11 bases. Trimming took 7 bases from V and 4 from J; bases not matched to a gene: 6. This CDR3 is 14 amino acids long. Per germline, CDR1 MDHEN and CDR2 SYDVKM. The CDR3 DNA follows: TGTGCCAGCAAAATAGCGGGGGGGCCGTACGAGCAGTACTTC. Protein product: CASKIAGGPYEQYF.

The rearrangement links TRBV19 to TRBJ1-5; weak D call: TRBD1 (6 bases). CDR1 and CDR2 (germline): LNHDA, SQIVND (reference sequence). With 3 bases removed from V and 3 bases from J, the gap between germline ends came to 18 bases. The CDR3 length is 17 residues. In DNA, the CDR3 is TGTGCCAGTAGTATTCCGAGACAGGAACCCAACAATCAGCCCCAGCATTTT. It translates to CASSIPRQEPNNQPQHF.

The chain links TRBV5-1 to TRBJ1-1; TRBD1 aligns across 7 bases. In germline, CDR1 is SGHRS, CDR2 YFSETQ. This CDR3 is built from 14 residues. J was trimmed by 4 bases and V by 0 bases; bases with no gene match: 3. The CDR3: CASSLEQGLTEAFF. CDR3 coding DNA: TGCGCCAGCAGCTTGGAACAGGGGCTCACTGAAGCTTTCTTT.

The V gene is TRBV6-2 or TRBV6-3, the J gene TRBJ2-5; 8 positions agree with TRBD1. Germline loops: CDR1 MNHEY, CDR2 SVGEGT. The CDR3 sequence is 14 residues long. Losses at the gene ends were 2 bases for V and 7 bases for J; bases not matched to a gene: 6. DNA of the CDR3: TGTGCCAGCAGTTACGGGCAGGGGGCGGGGACCCAGTACTTC. The encoded protein is CASSYGQGAGTQYF.

This clone was observed once. The rearrangement joins TRBV30 to TRBJ2-7; TRBD1 might be the D (6 bases). V was pared by 5 bases and J by 3 bases, with 20 bases between. The CDR3 consists of 15 residues. The germline V gene encodes CDR1 GTSNPN and CDR2 SVGIG (reference sequence). The CDR3 here is CAWRRKGDTNYEQYF. The CDR3 DNA reads as TGTGCCTGGCGCCGGAAGGGGGACACTAACTACGAGCAGTACTTC.

The V and J genes are TRBV6-6 and TRBJ2-7; 8 bases are a match to TRBD1. Per the germline V gene, CDR1 is MNHNY and CDR2 is SVGAGI (reference sequence). The V gene end was trimmed by 2 bases and the J gene end by 3 bases; junction bases not matched to a gene: 6. This CDR3 is 15 amino acids long. The CDR3 loop reads CASSYLQGAGYEQYF. DNA for the CDR3: TGTGCCAGCAGTTACCTGCAGGGGGCTGGCTACGAGCAGTACTTC.

This chain connects TRBV5-1 to TRBJ1-3; D not resolved. Germline CDR1 SGHRS, CDR2 YFSETQ. Trimming stripped 4 bases from V and 0 bases from J, with 14 bases between. The CDR3 length is 16 residues. CDR3 protein: CASSLHGINSGNTIYF. The DNA for the CDR3 is TGCGCCAGCAGCCTACACGGGATCAACTCTGGAAACACCATATATTTT.

This chain connects TRBV5-1 to TRBJ1-1; weak D call: TRBD1 (5 bases). The CDR3 totals 14 residues. Trimming removed 1 base at V and 11 bases at J, with 18 bases between. The germline gives CDR1 SGHRS, CDR2 YFSETQ. CDR3 nucleotide sequence: TGCGCCAGCAGCTTGTACCGTTCGGACACCGATGCTTTCTTT. Translating gives CASSLYRSDTDAFF.